Presented here are 3 T cell receptor beta chains from one specimen sequenced in a study of cytomegalovirus exposure and HLA in healthy donors. Both 60 Vbeta primers and 13 Jbeta primers went into the PCR. Libraries were prepared by immunoSEQ multiplex PCR; TCRdb keeps only in-frame clonotypes and omits some of them. The table shows under 150,000 clones, with over 60% occurring only once. Sequencing was done on a sample of PBMCs. Every receptor here comes from a human donor in good health.

The chain has TRBV10-3 and TRBJ1-5; D is ambiguous. V was cut by 3 bases and J by 0 bases, with 9 bases left in between. This CDR3 has 15 amino acids. Germline CDR1 ENHRY, CDR2 SYGVKD. This CDR3 reads CAISDSVYSNQPQHF. In nucleotides, the CDR3 is TGTGCCATCAGTGATAGTGTGTATAGCAATCAGCCCCAGCATTTT.

This chain uses TRBV9 with TRBJ2-1, with D perhaps matching TRBD1 (6 bases). Trimming cost V 7 bases and J 3 bases, with 14 bases left between them. The CDR3 is 14 residues long. Germline loops: CDR1 SGDLS, CDR2 YYNGEE. In nucleotides, the CDR3 is TGTGCCAGCTCCGGACAGACCAACTACAATGAGCAGTTCTTC. Amino acid sequence: CASSGQTNYNEQFF.

The chain carries TRBV7-8 and TRBJ2-3, with 10 bases aligning to TRBD2. Germline-derived CDR1 and CDR2 are SGHVS and FQNEAQ. The CDR3 has 17 amino acids. V lost 6 bases, J lost 4 bases, and 13 bases stayed unmatched. CDR3 coding DNA: TGTGCCAGCAGTTTAAGGGGGTTTAGCGGGGGGCCAGATACGCAGTATTTT. It translates to CASSLRGFSGGPDTQYF. The full variable domain, in which reference TRBV7-8 and TRBJ2-3 provide the parts outside the CDR3, is GAGVSQSPRYKVAKRGQDVALRCDPISGHVSLFWYQQALGQGPEFLTYFQNEAQLDKSGLPSDRFFAERPEGSVSTLKIQRTQQEDSAVYLCASSLRGFSGGPDTQYFGPGTRLTVL.